This T cell receptor (beta chain) was sequenced for a study of long-term antiretroviral therapy in people with HIV. Study-level points and caveats: Collection of the blood took place between about 2003 and 2018. The ART regimens in use then may have been less effective than current ones.

As concerns this clone: The target antigen is unknown.

Trimming pared 5 bases from V and 5 bases from J, leaving 12 bases between. CDR1 SGDLS and CDR2 YYNGEE come from the germline V gene. The CDR3 runs 13 residues. They ran version v3.0 of the immunoSEQ assay at survey level. Per-sample targets for sequencing were about 35,000-55,000 T-cell genomes. TCRdb's copy holds only in-frame clones and misses some; the assay was immunoSEQ multiplex PCR. In the table there are some 16,000 clones, roughly 96% of which are singletons. The chain joins TRBV9 to TRBJ2-3; possibly TRBD1 for D (6 bases). The sequence was collected from a man younger than 45 with HIV. Sequences were derived from unsorted PBMCs, sampled approximately 11 years after starting antiretroviral therapy. CDR3 residues: CASRDDRQDTQYF. The DNA for the CDR3 is TGTGCCAGCAGGGATGACAGGCAAGATACGCAGTATTTT.